This paragraph covers one T cell receptor beta chain sequence. Its target is unknown. This record belongs to a study of T cell repertoires in cytomegalovirus infection. Background on the study: Based on public TCR beta signatures, there were indications of CMV infection and of a matching HLA type.

TCRdb fed the reads into MiXCR, producing one record per CDR3 protein. Of around 71,000 distinct CDR3 sequences listed, about 37% are singletons. Whole-study findings and limits: It was HLA-C-restricted CMV-specific TCR beta clonotypes that dominated the response ex vivo.

The CDR3 spans 15 residues. V was pared by 4 bases and J by 4 bases, with 14 bases between. The germline V gene has CDR1 MNHEY and CDR2 SVGEGT. The clonotype was recovered from a human donor in good health (CMV status not recorded). Some clones in this sample may be carry-over from other donors' samples. V gene TRBV6-2 or TRBV6-3 combines with J gene TRBJ2-1; no firm D call. Source: CD8+ T cells from cultured PBMCs, taken from culture after CMV antigen stimulation. The CDR3 loop is CASSFTRIHYNEQFF. Written as DNA, the CDR3 is TGTGCCAGCAGTTTTACCCGGATACATTACAATGAGCAGTTCTTC.